Only a few counts were recorded for the clone carrying this TCR beta chain. This record comes from a study of regulatory T cells in long-lasting Graves disease. Study summary: Treatment with antithyroid drugs for over 5 years, together with positive TSH receptor antibodies, meant persistent Graves' disease.

With iRepertoire HTBI primers and Arm-PCR of CDR3 regions, TCR beta libraries were built. TCRdb called the multiplex PCR reads again in MiXCR, with one record for every CDR3 protein. The sample yields roughly 470,000 distinct CDR3 sequences, roughly 20% seen once. Time point defined: persistent/refractory GD, antithyroid drugs over 5 years with positive TRAb. RNA isolated from PBMCs was used to make the TCR library. The CDR3 runs to 14 residues. V lost 4 bases, J lost 2 bases, and 13 bases lay in between. The germline V gene has CDR1 DFQATT and CDR2 SNEGSKA (reference sequence). This material consisted of peripheral blood mononuclear cells (PBMCs), taken when the disease was refractory, from a patient treated with antithyroid drugs. The chain has TRBV20-1 and TRBJ2-3, with D possibly called TRBD1 or TRBD2 (5 bases each). This clonotype was obtained from a female donor with Graves disease. DNA for the CDR3: TGCAGTGCTACCTTCTCAGGGACCACAGATACGCAGTATTTT. It is translated as CSATFSGTTDTQYF.